A few counts support the clone carrying this T cell receptor delta chain. The antigen is unknown. The protein TCRdb lists belongs to a much larger clone and differs from this DNA's translation at residue 10, which points to a read error; the protein shown is made from the DNA. Flow sorting of PBMC yielded separate Vgamma9/Vdelta2+ and Vdelta2-negative gammadelta T cell populations for bulk repertoire analysis. This entry is derived from a study of γδ T cells in repeated Plasmodium falciparum infection. Study in general: Malian children with intense seasonal malaria exposure were compared with matched Australian children. Findings and caveats of the study: Waves of new clonotype selection appeared after repeated controlled infections in Vdelta2-negative, largely Vdelta1+, gammadelta T cells. Vdelta2-negative gammadelta repertoires appeared less diverse and less shared in Malian than Australian children.

Trimming removed 0 bases from V and 0 bases from J, with 16 bases in between. This CDR3 has 17 residues. Germline V lookup: CDR1 GEAIGNYY, CDR2 EKD. Each sorted gammadelta sample had TRG and TRD chains sequenced. TCRdb fed the multiplex PCR reads into CATT to redo clone calling. The sample shows around 86,000 delta-chain clones, 1.4% to 1.5% of them seen only once. This chain links TRDV2 with TRDJ1; D is ambiguous. Sequencing was carried out using gamma-delta T cells from blood. This sequence originates from a pool of human donors (malaria-infected and uninfected, not separated). For the CDR3, the DNA is TGTGCCTGTGACACCGCCGGGGTTCTCTGGTACACCGATAAACTCATCTTT. The encoded protein is CACDTAGVLWYTDKLIF.